The text below deals with one TCR beta chain. No antigen is known for it. The sample belongs to a study of beta chain features in type 1 diabetes. Study-wide results and caveats: In all four CD4+ subsets, TCRB CDR3 length was significantly, moderately reduced in type 1 diabetes.

TCRB transcripts that were expressed got sequenced, as all of the isolated RNA had been reverse transcribed. The protocol was immunoSEQ multiplex PCR, while the TCRdb copy is restricted to in-frame clones and leaves out a portion. The sample lists hundreds of thousands of clones, 9.5% to 13% seen once, with 0.017% in the top ten. This sequence originates from a man aged 25 to 40 with type 1 diabetes. Sequencing was done on a sample of naive CD4+ T cells from blood.

The CDR3 DNA reads as TGTGCCAGCAGCCGGACAGATAGCAATCAGCCCCAGCATTTT. Its translation is CASSRTDSNQPQHF. The chain carries TRBV7-8 and TRBJ1-5, with D perhaps TRBD1 (6 bases). Between the trimmed V and J ends, which lost 5 bases and 0 bases, there was a span of 8 bases. From germline, CDR1 is SGHVS and CDR2 FQNEAQ. CDR3 length: 14 residues.